These T cell receptor beta chains were read from a single sample in a study of molecular identifiers for immune sequencing clone quantification. Using its own MiXCR run on the PCR reads, TCRdb lists one record per CDR3 protein. This table has around 460,000 distinct CDR3 sequences, around 21% appearing once. The sequenced material came from naive CD8+ T cells from blood, with Jurkat cell RNA spiked in. Receptors were obtained from a human donor in good health. Some libraries in this study had Jurkat cell RNA spiked in. Both conserved end residues are part of each CDR3. The order of the fields is clone size, J gene, D gene, V gene, CDR3 protein, CDR3 DNA. The D gene is left open where the match is weak. The size field is filled for only some rows; it gives once, few, many or a size class.

many,TRBJ2-5,NA,TRBV20-1,CSARSSGVKETQYF,TGCAGTGCTAGATCCTCCGGTGTGAAAGAGACCCAGTACTTC
NA,TRBJ2-1,NA,TRBV19,CASSIGSGTYNEQFF,TGTGCCAGTAGTATAGGTTCGGGAACCTACAATGAGCAGTTCTTC
NA,TRBJ1-4,TRBD1,TRBV4-1,CASSQANRGPLNEKLFF,TGCGCCAGCAGCCAAGCGAACAGGGGGCCCCTAAATGAAAAACTGTTTTTT
NA,TRBJ1-1,NA,TRBV2,CASSGGVAEAFF,TGTGCCAGCAGTGGGGGGGTCGCTGAAGCTTTCTTT
NA,TRBJ1-1,NA,TRBV4-1,CASSQDYRNEAFF,TGCGCCAGCAGCCAAGATTACAGGAATGAAGCTTTCTTT
NA,TRBJ2-2,NA,TRBV7-9,CAGSPPASGLNTGELFF,TGTGCCGGCAGCCCCCCGGCCAGCGGACTCAACACCGGGGAGCTGTTTTTT
few,TRBJ2-7,NA,TRBV7-9,CASSQMQYPSYEQYF,TGTGCCAGCAGCCAGATGCAGTATCCGTCCTACGAGCAGTACTTC
NA,TRBJ2-3,TRBD1,TRBV3-1,CASSQVIRGTTDTQYF,TGTGCCAGCAGCCAAGTGATCAGGGGGACCACAGATACGCAGTATTTT
many,TRBJ2-3,NA,TRBV2,CASRGKEDTQYF,TGTGCCAGCAGGGGGAAGGAGGATACGCAGTATTTT
many,TRBJ1-6,NA,TRBV29-1,CSVEGKGGYNSPLHF,TGCAGCGTTGAAGGAAAGGGAGGCTATAATTCACCCCTCCACTTT
many,TRBJ1-2,NA,TRBV24-1,CATSDSTGLQGYGYTF,TGTGCCACCAGTGACTCCACAGGGCTACAAGGCTATGGCTACACCTTC
many,TRBJ2-3,TRBD1,TRBV14,CASSRTGDSTDTQYF,TGTGCCAGCAGCCGGACAGGAGATAGCACAGATACGCAGTATTTT
few,TRBJ2-7,NA,TRBV6-5,CASSFLDRLYEQYF,TGTGCCAGCAGTTTCCTCGACAGACTATACGAGCAGTACTTC
NA,TRBJ1-3,NA,TRBV2,CASRSDYSGSTIYF,TGTGCCAGCAGGTCAGACTACTCTGGAAGCACCATATATTTT